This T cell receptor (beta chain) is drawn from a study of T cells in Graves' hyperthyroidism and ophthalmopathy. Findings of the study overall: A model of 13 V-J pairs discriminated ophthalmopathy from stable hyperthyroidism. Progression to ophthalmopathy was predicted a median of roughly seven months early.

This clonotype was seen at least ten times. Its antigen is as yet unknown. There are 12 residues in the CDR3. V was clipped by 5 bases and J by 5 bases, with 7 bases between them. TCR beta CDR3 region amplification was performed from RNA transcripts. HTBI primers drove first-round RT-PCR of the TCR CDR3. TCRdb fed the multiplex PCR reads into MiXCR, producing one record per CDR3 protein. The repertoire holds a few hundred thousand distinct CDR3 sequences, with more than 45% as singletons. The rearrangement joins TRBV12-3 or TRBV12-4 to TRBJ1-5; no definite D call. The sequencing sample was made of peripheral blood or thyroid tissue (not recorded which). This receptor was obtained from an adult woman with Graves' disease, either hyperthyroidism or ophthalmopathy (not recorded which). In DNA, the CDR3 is TGTGCCAGCAGTCCCATAGATCAGCCCCAGCATTTT. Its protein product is CASSPIDQPQHF.